These T cell receptor beta chains were read from a single sample in a study of brain T cells in children with intractable seizures. Sequenced by immunoSEQ multiplex PCR; TCRdb stores in-frame clones only, minus some. This sample has 340,000 or so clones; about 93% occur once, and the top ten carry about 6%. The sequencing used peripheral blood, collected more than 4 months after surgery. The receptors originated from a boy under three years old with tuberous sclerosis and intractable seizures. Each CDR3 is given with its conserved first and last residue.

V gene: TRBV7-6; CDR3 protein: CASSLMYEQFF
V gene: TRBV27; CDR3 protein: CASSPAAWLTGELFF
V gene: TRBV7-6; CDR3 protein: CASSPNLLGGNTIYF
V gene: TRBV14; CDR3 protein: CASSTGYEQFF
V gene: TRBV5-4; CDR3 protein: CASSLGSPRNNEQFF
V gene: TRBV5-1; CDR3 protein: CASSVGSPRGEKLFF
V gene: TRBV12-3/TRBV12-4; CDR3 protein: CASSQTGGTEAFF
V gene: TRBV18; CDR3 protein: CASSASGIGSYEQYF
V gene: TRBV4-2; CDR3 protein: CASSQARETEAFF
V gene: TRBV7-9; CDR3 protein: CASSLANGLWTGVDEQFF
V gene: TRBV5-1; CDR3 protein: CASSWTSRDNEQFF
V gene: TRBV19; CDR3 protein: CASSISGGVNTGELFF
V gene: TRBV6-2/TRBV6-3; CDR3 protein: CASSLDSGSSYNEQFF
V gene: TRBV30; CDR3 protein: CAWSVQGRQPQHF
V gene: TRBV3-1/TRBV3-2; CDR3 protein: CASSWGGDEQYF
V gene: TRBV3-1/TRBV3-2; CDR3 protein: CASSQRRERVTRGKNIQYF